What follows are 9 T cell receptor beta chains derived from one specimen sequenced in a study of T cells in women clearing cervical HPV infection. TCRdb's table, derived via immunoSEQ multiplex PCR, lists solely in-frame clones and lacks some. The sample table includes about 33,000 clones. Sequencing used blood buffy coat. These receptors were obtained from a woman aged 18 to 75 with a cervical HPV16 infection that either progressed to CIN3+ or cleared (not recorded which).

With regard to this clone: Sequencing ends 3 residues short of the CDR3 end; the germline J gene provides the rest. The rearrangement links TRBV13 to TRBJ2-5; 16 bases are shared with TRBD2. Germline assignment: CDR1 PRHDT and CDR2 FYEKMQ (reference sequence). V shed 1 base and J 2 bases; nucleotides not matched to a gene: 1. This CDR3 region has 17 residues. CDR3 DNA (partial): TGTGCCAGCAGCTTAGTGGGACTAGCGGGGGGGCAAGAGACC. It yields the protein CASSLVGLAGGQET. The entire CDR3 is CASSLVGLAGGQETQYF. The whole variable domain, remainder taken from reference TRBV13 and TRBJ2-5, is AAGVIQSPRHLIKEKRETATLKCYPIPRHDTVYWYQQGPGQDPQFLISFYEKMQSDKGSIPDRFSAQQFSDYHSELNMSSLELGDSALYFCASSLVGLAGGQETQYFGPGTRLLVL.

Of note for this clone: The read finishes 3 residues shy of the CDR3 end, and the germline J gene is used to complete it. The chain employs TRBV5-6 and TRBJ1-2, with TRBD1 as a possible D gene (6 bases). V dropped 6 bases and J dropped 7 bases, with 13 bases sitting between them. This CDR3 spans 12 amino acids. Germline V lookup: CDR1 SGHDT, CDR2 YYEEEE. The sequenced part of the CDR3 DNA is TGTGCCAGCATGAGGGGGAGCCTTGGC. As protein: CASMRGSLG. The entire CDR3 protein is CASMRGSLGYTF.

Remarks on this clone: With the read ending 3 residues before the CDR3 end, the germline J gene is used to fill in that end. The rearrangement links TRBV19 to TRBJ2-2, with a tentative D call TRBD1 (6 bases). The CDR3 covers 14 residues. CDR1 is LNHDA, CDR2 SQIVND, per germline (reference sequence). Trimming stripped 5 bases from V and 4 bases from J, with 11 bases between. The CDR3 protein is CASSPEGVTGELFF. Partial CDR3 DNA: TGTGCCAGTAGTCCCGAGGGGGTCACCGGGGAG. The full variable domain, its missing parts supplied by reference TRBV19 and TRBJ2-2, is DGGITQSPKYLFRKEGQNVTLSCEQNLNHDAMYWYRQDPGQGLRLIYYSQIVNDFQKGDIAEGYSVSREKKESFPLTVTSAQKNPTAFYLCASSPEGVTGELFFGEGSRLTVL.

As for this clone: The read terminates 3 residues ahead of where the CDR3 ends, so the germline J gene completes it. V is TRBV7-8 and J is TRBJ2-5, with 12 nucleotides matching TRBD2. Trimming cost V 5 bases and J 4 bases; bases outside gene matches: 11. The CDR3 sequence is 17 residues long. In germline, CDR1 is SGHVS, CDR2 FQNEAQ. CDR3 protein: CASSTRTSGVGVETQYF. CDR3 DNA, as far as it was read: TGTGCCAGCAGCACCCGGACTAGCGGGGTTGGGGTAGAGACC.

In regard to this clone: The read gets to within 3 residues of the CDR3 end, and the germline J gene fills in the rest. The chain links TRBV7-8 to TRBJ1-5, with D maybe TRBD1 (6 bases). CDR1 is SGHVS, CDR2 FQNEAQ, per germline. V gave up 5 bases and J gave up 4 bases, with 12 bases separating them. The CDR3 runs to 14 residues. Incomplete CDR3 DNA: TGTGCCAGCAGCCCAGGGGACGGGAATCAGCCC. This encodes CASSPGDGNQP. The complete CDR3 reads CASSPGDGNQPQHF. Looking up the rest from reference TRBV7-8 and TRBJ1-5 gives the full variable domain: GAGVSQSPRYKVAKRGQDVALRCDPISGHVSLFWYQQALGQGPEFLTYFQNEAQLDKSGLPSDRFFAERPEGSVSTLKIQRTQQEDSAVYLCASSPGDGNQPQHFGDGTRLSIL.

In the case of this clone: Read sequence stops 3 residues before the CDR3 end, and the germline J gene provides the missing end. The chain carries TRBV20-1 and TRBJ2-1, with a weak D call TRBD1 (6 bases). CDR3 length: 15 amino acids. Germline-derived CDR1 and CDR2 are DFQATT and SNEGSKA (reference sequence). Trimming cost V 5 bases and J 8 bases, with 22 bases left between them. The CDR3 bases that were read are TGCAGTGCTTACGGCTGGCGGCAGGGGTTCGATGAG. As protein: CSAYGWRQGFDE. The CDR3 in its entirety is CSAYGWRQGFDEQFF.

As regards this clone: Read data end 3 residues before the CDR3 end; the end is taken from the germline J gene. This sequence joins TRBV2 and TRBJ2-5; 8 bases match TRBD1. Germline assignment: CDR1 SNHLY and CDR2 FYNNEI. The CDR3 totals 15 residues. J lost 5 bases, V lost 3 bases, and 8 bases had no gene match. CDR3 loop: CASSDWSGGAETQYF. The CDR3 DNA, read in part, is TGTGCCAGCAGTGACTGGTCAGGGGGCGCCGAGACC. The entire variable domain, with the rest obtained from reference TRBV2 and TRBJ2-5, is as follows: EPEVTQTPSHQVTQMGQEVILRCVPISNHLYFYWYRQILGQKVEFLVSFYNNEISEKSEIFDDQFSVERPDGSNFTLKIRSTKLEDSAMYFCASSDWSGGAETQYFGPGTRLLVL.

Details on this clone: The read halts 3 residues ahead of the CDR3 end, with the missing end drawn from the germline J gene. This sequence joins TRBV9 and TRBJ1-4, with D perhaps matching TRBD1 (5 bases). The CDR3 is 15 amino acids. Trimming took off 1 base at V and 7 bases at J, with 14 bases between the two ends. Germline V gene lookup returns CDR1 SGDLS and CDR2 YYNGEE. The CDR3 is CASSVSGQGGEKLFF. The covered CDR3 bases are TGTGCCAGCAGCGTATCTGGGCAGGGCGGTGAAAAA.

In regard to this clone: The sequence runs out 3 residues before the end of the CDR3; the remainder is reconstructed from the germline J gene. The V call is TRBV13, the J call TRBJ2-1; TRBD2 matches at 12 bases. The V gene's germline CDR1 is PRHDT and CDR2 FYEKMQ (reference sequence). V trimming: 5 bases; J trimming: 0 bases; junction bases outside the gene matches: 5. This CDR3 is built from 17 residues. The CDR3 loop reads CASSAETSGSSYNEQFF. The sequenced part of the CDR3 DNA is TGTGCCAGCAGCGCGGAGACTAGCGGGAGCTCCTACAATGAG.